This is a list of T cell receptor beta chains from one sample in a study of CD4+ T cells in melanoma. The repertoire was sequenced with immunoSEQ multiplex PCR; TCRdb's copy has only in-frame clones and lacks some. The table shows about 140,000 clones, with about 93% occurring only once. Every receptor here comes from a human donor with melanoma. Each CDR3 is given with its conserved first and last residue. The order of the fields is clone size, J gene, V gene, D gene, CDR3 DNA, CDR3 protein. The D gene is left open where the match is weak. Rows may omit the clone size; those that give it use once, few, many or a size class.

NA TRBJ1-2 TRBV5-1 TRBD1 TGCGCCAGCCGAAAGGACAGGCTTTATGGCTACACCTTC CASRKDRLYGYTF
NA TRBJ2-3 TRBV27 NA TGTGCCAGCAGTTTTGGGGTCAGCACAGATACGCAGTATTTT CASSFGVSTDTQYF
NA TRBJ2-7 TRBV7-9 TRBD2 TGTGCCAGCAGTTTGAGCGGCGGGGGGGACAACTACGAGCAGTACTTC CASSLSGGGDNYEQYF
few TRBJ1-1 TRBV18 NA TGTGCCAGCTCACCTGACATAAACACTGAAGCTTTCTTT CASSPDINTEAFF
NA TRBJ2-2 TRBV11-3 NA TGTGCCAGCAGCCACCGGAATCGACAGGGGGAGCTGTTTTTT CASSHRNRQGELFF
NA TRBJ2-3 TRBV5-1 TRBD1 TGCGCCAGCAGCTTGGGAGGGACAGGGAGGGCAGATACGCAGTATTTT CASSLGGTGRADTQYF
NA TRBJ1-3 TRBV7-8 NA TGTGCCAGCAGCTTAGGGGGGTCACTAGCTGGAAACACCATATATTTT CASSLGGSLAGNTIYF
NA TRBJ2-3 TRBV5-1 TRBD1 TGCGCCAGCAGCTTGGTGACAGGGTCCACAGATACGCAGTATTTT CASSLVTGSTDTQYF
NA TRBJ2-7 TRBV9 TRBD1 TGTGCCAGCGGACTGACAGGGAGCTCCTACGAGCAGTACTTC CASGLTGSSYEQYF
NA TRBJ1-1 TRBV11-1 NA TGTGCCAGCAGCTTAGGACCTGTGAACACTGAAGCTTTCTTT CASSLGPVNTEAFF